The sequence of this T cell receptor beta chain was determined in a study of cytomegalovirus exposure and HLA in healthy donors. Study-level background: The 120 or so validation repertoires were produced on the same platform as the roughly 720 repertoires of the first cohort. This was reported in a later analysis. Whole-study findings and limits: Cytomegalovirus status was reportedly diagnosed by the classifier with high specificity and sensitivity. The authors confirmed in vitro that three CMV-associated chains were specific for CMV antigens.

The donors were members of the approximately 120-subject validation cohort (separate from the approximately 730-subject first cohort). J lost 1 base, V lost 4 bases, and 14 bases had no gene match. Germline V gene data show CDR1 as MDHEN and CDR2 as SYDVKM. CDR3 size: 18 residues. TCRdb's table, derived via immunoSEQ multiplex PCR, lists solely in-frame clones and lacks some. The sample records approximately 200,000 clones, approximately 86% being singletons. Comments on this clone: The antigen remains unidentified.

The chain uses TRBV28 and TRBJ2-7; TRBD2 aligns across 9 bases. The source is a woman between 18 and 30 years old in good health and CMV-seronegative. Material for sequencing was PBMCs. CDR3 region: CASSYPLSPSGRSYEQYF. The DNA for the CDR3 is TGTGCCAGCAGTTACCCCCTCAGCCCCAGCGGGAGGTCCTACGAGCAGTACTTC.